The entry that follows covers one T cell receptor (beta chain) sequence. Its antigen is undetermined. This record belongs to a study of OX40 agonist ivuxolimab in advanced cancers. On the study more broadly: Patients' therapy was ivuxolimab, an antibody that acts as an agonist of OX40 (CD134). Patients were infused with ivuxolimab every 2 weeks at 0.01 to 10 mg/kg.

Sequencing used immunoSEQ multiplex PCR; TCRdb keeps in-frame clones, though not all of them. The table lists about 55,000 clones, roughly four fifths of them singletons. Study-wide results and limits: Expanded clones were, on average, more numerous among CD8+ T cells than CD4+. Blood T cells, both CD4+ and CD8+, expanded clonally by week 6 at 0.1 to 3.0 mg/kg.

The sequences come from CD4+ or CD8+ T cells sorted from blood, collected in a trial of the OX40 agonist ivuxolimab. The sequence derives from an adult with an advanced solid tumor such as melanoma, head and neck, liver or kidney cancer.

The DNA for the CDR3 is TGTGCCAGCAAATGGACAGGGAGCTACGAGCAGTACTTC. Residues: CASKWTGSYEQYF. V is TRBV6-1 and J is TRBJ2-7; 8 bases line up with TRBD1. Germline V gene data show CDR1 as MNHNS and CDR2 as SASEGT. V trimming: 7 bases; J trimming: 3 bases; junction bases outside the gene matches: 5. This CDR3 has 13 residues.